This T cell receptor (beta chain) was sequenced for a study of T cells after posttransplantation cyclophosphamide. The study's findings and limits: Later post-transplant blood repertoires were often dominated by donor CD8+ memory clones. Recipient CMV seropositivity and CMV reactivation strongly tracked TRB clonality. Tissue-infiltrating T cells from skin or gut overlapped little with blood T cells.

The length of the CDR3 is 15 residues. V dropped 1 base and J dropped 0 bases, with 7 bases sitting between them. The V gene's germline CDR1 is SGHAT and CDR2 FQDESV (reference sequence). To note about this clone: Its antigen is unidentified.

The assay was immunoSEQ multiplex PCR, and TCRdb's table has in-frame clones only and misses some. The data show more than 50,000 clones, about 86% seen once. The chain has TRBV11-1 and TRBJ2-1; the D gene is possibly TRBD2 (5 bases). The sequence was collected from a man aged 25 to 40 with a blood cancer, CMV-positive, and with a related stem cell donor. The sample consisted of PBMCs. The CDR3 loop reads CASSLVGSSYNEQFF. As DNA, the CDR3 is TGTGCCAGCAGCTTAGTGGGGAGCTCCTACAATGAGCAGTTCTTC.